The clone carrying this T cell receptor (beta chain) was recorded many times. The source of the sample is a study of human T cells and chemical hapten exposure. V gave up 2 bases and J gave up 9 bases; unmatched junction bases: 4. Germline CDR1 reads SGHDN; CDR2 reads FVKESK. The CDR3 consists of 15 residues. Time point given: patch test 3, about 24 weeks after DPC sensitization. This sample's treatment: therapeutic diphenylcyclopropenone sensitization with weekly scalp DPC. TCRdb re-derived calls from the RACE reads in MiXCR, one entry per CDR3 protein. The data show around 70,000 distinct CDR3 sequences, with 11% seen just once and more than 1.2% held by the top ten.

The gene calls are TRBV14 and TRBJ1-6; TRBD1 matches 10 bases. This TCR came from a woman in her forties or fifties with alopecia areata. Some clones in this sample may be carry-over from other donors' samples. The sequenced sample was whole blood, obtained in connection with sensitization to the hapten diphenylcyclopropenone (DPC). CDR3 DNA sequence: TGTGCCAGCAGCCAATTCCGGGACAGGGGTTCACCCCTCCACTTT. Translation: CASSQFRDRGSPLHF.